Reported below is one TCR beta chain. The antigen this receptor binds is unknown. Base qualities are not at hand, and no much larger clone is one base apart. This sample stems from a study of blood T cell repertoires in COVID-19 (dated by TCRdb to 2018 to 2021). In terms of the full investigation: Samples from collaborators originated in the United States, Italy and Spain and spanned both the acute and convalescent phases of COVID-19. Samples were obtained from the ongoing ImmuneRACE study (first 160 participants) and from some 1,200 subjects provided by 6 global collaborators. Deeply sampled blood TCRbeta repertoires from subjects exposed to, actively infected with, or recovered from COVID-19 were included in the dataset. The prospective study material was composed of cDNA or gDNA derived from T cells, B-cell-depleted T cells, or PBMCs. Where available, HLA class I and class II types were obtained from metadata supplied by the sample provider rather than from assay-based typing. A de-identified subject ID, COVID-19 status, age in years and sex were almost always included in the sample metadata. The repertoires were released in a freely available public database intended as a resource for research on the immune response to SARS-CoV-2.

The CDR3 contains 13 residues, cysteine and phenylalanine counted. The CDR3 DNA has 39 bases and is translated from base 1. From the germline V gene (reference sequence), CDR1 is SEHNR and CDR2 is FQNEAQ. Relative to germline, V is 5 bases shorter and J is 13 bases shorter, with 15 bases between their ends. Participants in the prospective study were enrolled through a virtual design, were aged about 18 to 100 years, and lived in 24 United States geographic areas. In the prospective study, participants were assigned to cohorts based on the clinical history participants reported in a screening survey and a study questionnaire. Recovered participants in ImmuneRACE Cohort 3 were defined by two consecutive negative NP/OP PCR tests, clearance by a healthcare professional, or resolution of symptoms. Each participant in the prospective study had whole blood, serum and a nasopharyngeal or oropharyngeal swab collected by mobile phlebotomists. Over a roughly 2-month period, participants in the prospective study had the option of providing additional blood draws and questionnaires. Prospective study blood samples were shipped either frozen or at room temperature before DNA extraction.

The immunoSEQ Assay, a bias-controlled multiplex PCR, was used to amplify TCRbeta CDR3 regions from genomic DNA. In the authors' own workflow: The number of nucleated cells in each sample was estimated from the amplification of reference gene primers within the assay. Sequence reads were collapsed and filtered to measure the absolute abundance of every unique TCRbeta CDR3 rearrangement. Productive Simpson clonality was computed per sample as the square root of Simpson's diversity index over productive rearrangements. The clones in this table, taken by TCRdb from immuneACCESS, are in-frame only. Not every clone is retained; where verified, under half of the shortfall comes from an unresolved V gene, and the cause of the rest is unknown. D and trimming come from the DNA, and the V and J calls and clone size come from that table. The sample table records 180,000 or so clones; approximately 80% of these occur just once. The ten top clones hold approximately 13% of the sample.

Broader findings and caveats from the paper: The quantity of clinical and demographic metadata differed by source and by participant and was supplied without curation.

This TCR came from a woman aged 55-69 years who had recovered from COVID-19. Sequencing input: PBMCs or T cells enriched from blood (not recorded which). In this chain, TRBV7-9 is recombined with TRBJ2-6; no D gene call is confident. Here the CDR3 is given as CASSGSAARVLTF. The DNA is as follows: TGTGCCAGCAGCGGTTCGGCGGCTAGGGTCCTGACTTTC.